Presented here are 16 T cell receptor beta chains from one specimen sequenced in a study of vaccination and CD4 T cells after COVID-19. For these receptors, no antigen is known. Treatment given: 10-day PBMC culture with coronavirus spike peptide pools or control peptides (ViraFEST assay). An Oncomine TCR Beta short-read assay was used to sequence the DNA from cultured CD4+ T cells. In TCRdb, the PCR reads were re-called with MiXCR into one record per CDR3 protein. The sample holds approximately 15,000 distinct CDR3 sequences, under 60% seen once. Sequenced material: CD4+ T cells from blood, cultured in vitro. These receptors all come from a human donor who had recovered from COVID-19.

The V call is TRBV20-1, the J call TRBJ1-5, with 9 bases that match TRBD1. This CDR3 region has 15 residues. The J segment lost 3 bases and the V segment lost 0 bases, leaving 3 bases of the junction unmatched. Germline lookup yields CDR1 DFQATT and CDR2 SNEGSKA (reference sequence). The CDR3 reads CSARETGGTNQPQHF. The CDR3 region has the DNA TGCAGTGCTAGAGAAACAGGGGGCACCAATCAGCCCCAGCATTTT.

The rearrangement joins TRBV6-1 to TRBJ2-1, with TRBD2 as a possible D gene (7 bases). CDR3 length: 15 amino acids. Trimming removed 5 bases from V and 5 bases from J, with 16 bases in between. Germline CDR1 reads MNHNS; CDR2 reads SASEGT. CDR3 residues: CASSPRGAYHNEQFF. The CDR3 nucleotides read TGTGCCAGCAGTCCCCGGGGGGCTTATCACAATGAGCAGTTCTTC.

This clonotype has more than one count but fewer than ten. This chain connects TRBV6-4 to TRBJ1-1; maybe TRBD1 (5 bases). Germline V gene sequence: CDR1 MRHNA, CDR2 SNTAGT. The CDR3 is made up of 14 amino acids. Trimming stripped 6 bases from V and 4 bases from J, with 15 bases between. The CDR3 here is CASSPTGSSTEAFF. The DNA for the CDR3 is TGTGCCAGCAGCCCTACAGGAAGCTCCACTGAAGCTTTCTTT.

This clonotype was counted only a few times. The CDR3 loop reads CSARVGDREAFF. CDR3 coding DNA: TGCAGTGCTAGAGTTGGGGACAGGGAAGCTTTCTTT. The genes are TRBV20-1 and TRBJ1-1; 8 bases line up with TRBD1. CDR1 DFQATT and CDR2 SNEGSKA come from the germline V gene (reference sequence). This CDR3 has 12 residues. V trimming: 1 base; J trimming: 8 bases; junction bases outside the gene matches: 3.

This chain joins TRBV7-2 and TRBJ2-5; tentatively, D is TRBD2 (5 bases). This CDR3 is built from 15 residues. The V gene's germline CDR1 is SGHTA and CDR2 FQGNSA. Trimming removed 2 bases from V and 4 bases from J, with 14 bases in between. The CDR3 is CASSLRTGVAETQYF. The CDR3 DNA reads as TGTGCCAGCAGCTTAAGGACCGGGGTAGCAGAGACCCAGTACTTC.

The sample holds a few counts of this clonotype. This chain links TRBV6-1 with TRBJ2-1; TRBD1 aligns across 9 bases. The V gene end was trimmed by 5 bases and the J gene end by 9 bases; junction bases not matched to a gene: 23. Germline V gene lookup returns CDR1 MNHNS and CDR2 SASEGT. The CDR3 has 19 amino acids. The CDR3 sequence: CASSRTSFPETGGESEQFF. The CDR3 DNA reads as TGTGCCAGCAGTCGCACGTCCTTCCCCGAGACAGGGGGTGAGAGTGAGCAGTTCTTC.

This clonotype was detected a few times. The genes are TRBV6-1 and TRBJ2-7; no clear D gene. The CDR3 spans 13 residues. The ends were cut back, 2 bases at V and 2 bases at J, with 7 bases in the middle. Germline V gives CDR1 MNHNS, CDR2 SASEGT. The CDR3 protein is CASSENGAYEQYF. CDR3 bases: TGTGCCAGCAGTGAAAACGGTGCCTACGAGCAGTACTTC.

There are a few counts of this clonotype. The V call is TRBV27, the J call TRBJ1-2; no reliable D call. Germline loops: CDR1 MNHEY, CDR2 SMNVEV (reference sequence). Deletions cut 3 bases from V and 8 bases from J, with 13 bases between. This CDR3 contains 13 residues. This CDR3 reads CASSFRAGRGYTF. Here the CDR3 DNA reads TGTGCCAGCAGTTTCCGGGCGGGTAGGGGCTACACCTTC.

The gene calls are TRBV30 and TRBJ2-7; D call uncertain. Trimming took off 4 bases at V and 3 bases at J, with 13 bases between the two ends. This CDR3 comprises 13 residues. Per the germline V gene, CDR1 is GTSNPN and CDR2 is SVGIG (reference sequence). CDR3 nucleotide sequence: TGTGCCTGGACCAACCTCCGGAGCTACGAGCAGTACTTC. This gives the protein CAWTNLRSYEQYF.

In this sample, this clonotype turned up a few times. CDR3 region: CSARFGLAGVSYEQYF. The CDR3 DNA is TGCAGTGCTAGATTCGGACTAGCGGGAGTCTCCTACGAGCAGTACTTC. The chain links TRBV20-1 to TRBJ2-7, with 13 bases aligning to TRBD2. CDR1 DFQATT and CDR2 SNEGSKA come from the germline V gene (reference sequence). This CDR3 spans 16 amino acids. V lost 2 bases to trimming and J lost 0 bases; unmatched junction nucleotides: 4.

This chain connects TRBV5-6 to TRBJ2-1, with 12 positions matching TRBD2. V lost 3 bases to trimming and J lost 10 bases; unmatched junction nucleotides: 11. The V gene's germline CDR1 is SGHDT and CDR2 YYEEEE. CDR3 size: 16 residues. The CDR3 DNA sequence: TGTGCCAGCAGCTCCTGGACTCTAGCGGGAGGGCGGGAGCAGTTCTTC. Protein: CASSSWTLAGGREQFF.

This chain uses TRBV27 with TRBJ1-5; unclear D gene. The CDR3 covers 15 residues. In germline, CDR1 is MNHEY, CDR2 SMNVEV (reference sequence). Trimming removed 6 bases from V and 0 bases from J, with 12 bases in between. The CDR3 is CASSEARNSNQPQHF. CDR3 in DNA: TGTGCCAGCAGCGAGGCCAGAAATAGCAATCAGCCCCAGCATTTT.

V is TRBV6-2 or TRBV6-3 and J is TRBJ1-5; D not resolved. Trimming left V 5 bases short and J 6 bases short, with 8 bases between. The V gene's germline CDR1 is MNHEY and CDR2 SVGEGT. This CDR3 has 12 amino acids. CDR3 amino acids: CASSLAFQPQHF. The CDR3 DNA reads TGTGCCAGCAGTCTGGCCTTTCAGCCCCAGCATTTT.

This sequence joins TRBV4-3 and TRBJ1-2; D is unclear. Trimming took 0 bases from V and 8 from J, leaving 13 bases between them. The germline gives CDR1 LGHNA, CDR2 YSLEER. The CDR3 runs 14 residues. The CDR3 nucleotides are TGCGCCAGCAGCCAAGATGTCGAGGTTGGGGGCTACACCTTC. This sequence encodes CASSQDVEVGGYTF.

This sequence joins TRBV28 and TRBJ2-7; D remains ambiguous. The V and J ends lost 4 bases and 2 bases respectively, with 9 bases between them. The germline V gene has CDR1 MDHEN and CDR2 SYDVKM. The CDR3 spans 13 residues. The CDR3 is CASSSGLTYEQYF. The DNA of the CDR3 is TGTGCCAGCAGTTCGGGCCTCACCTACGAGCAGTACTTC.

The chain carries TRBV7-2 and TRBJ2-1; D is perhaps TRBD2 (5 bases). Trimming shortened V by 2 bases and J by 9 bases, and 11 bases separated the two germline ends. Germline loops: CDR1 SGHTA, CDR2 FQGNSA. This CDR3 is 13 amino acids long. The CDR3 loop reads CASSLLSRGEQFF. The CDR3, as DNA: TGTGCCAGCAGCTTACTCTCTCGGGGTGAGCAGTTCTTC.